This entry lists 16 T cell receptor beta chains sequenced from one sample in a study of OX40 agonist ivuxolimab in advanced cancers. Produced via immunoSEQ multiplex PCR; TCRdb's table is partial and in-frame only. This repertoire shows 9,500 to 13,000 clones, 74% found once; its top ten account for roughly 37%. The specimen was CD4+ or CD8+ T cells sorted from blood, collected in a trial of the OX40 agonist ivuxolimab. These receptors originate from an adult with an advanced solid tumor such as melanoma, head and neck, liver or kidney cancer.

J is TRBJ2-1 and V is TRBV14, with TRBD2 matching over 12 bases. The CDR3 totals 17 residues. CDR1 and CDR2 (germline): SGHDN, FVKESK. V dropped 2 bases and J dropped 7; count of bases not matched to a gene: 9. The CDR3 here is CASSQRLAGGPGNEQFF. CDR3 nucleotide sequence: TGTGCCAGCAGCCAACGGCTAGCGGGAGGGCCGGGAAATGAGCAGTTCTTC.

In this sample, this clone turned up a few times. The rearrangement joins TRBV6-1 to TRBJ1-5; D not resolved. The CDR3 sequence is 12 residues long. The V end was cut by 6 bases, the J end by 0 bases, with 3 bases between. Germline assignment: CDR1 MNHNS and CDR2 SASEGT. The DNA of the CDR3 is TGTGCCAGCAGCCATAGCAATCAGCCCCAGCATTTT. It yields the protein CASSHSNQPQHF.

The V and J genes are TRBV5-8 and TRBJ1-5, with D perhaps TRBD1 (5 bases). Germline loops: CDR1 SGHTS, CDR2 YDEGEE. The CDR3 runs to 15 residues. V lost 4 bases, J lost 5 bases, and 16 bases lay in between. CDR3: CASSMGRMAYQPQHF. The DNA of the CDR3 is TGTGCCAGCAGCATGGGACGGATGGCGTATCAGCCCCAGCATTTT. The whole variable domain, remainder taken from reference TRBV5-8 and TRBJ1-5, is EAGVTQSPTHLIKTRGQQATLRCSPISGHTSVYWYQQALGLGLQFLLWYDEGEERNRGNFPPRFSGRQFPNYSSELNVNALELEDSALYLCASSMGRMAYQPQHFGDGTRLSIL.

The chain links TRBV4-1 to TRBJ1-4; 9 bases fit TRBD1. The length of the CDR3 is 21 residues. The germline V gene has CDR1 MGHRA and CDR2 YSYEKL. V dropped 1 base and J dropped 1; count of bases not matched to a gene: 16. In nucleotides, the CDR3 is TGCGCCAGCAGCCAAGGAAGTTCGGGACAGGGACCGCATGTAACTAATGAAAAACTGTTTTTT. It translates to CASSQGSSGQGPHVTNEKLFF.

A few counts support this clone. Relative to the germline gene, one junction end is altered; a read error may explain this. CDR3 amino acids: CASSLGSGQGEVQFF. In DNA, the CDR3 is TGTGCCAGCAGCTTGGGTAGCGGACAGGGGGAGGTGCAGTTCTTC. The V and J genes are TRBV5-3 and TRBJ2-1; TRBD1 matches at 10 bases. TRBV5-3 is annotated as an ORF whose role is uncertain. There are 15 residues in the CDR3.

The V call is TRBV7-9, the J call TRBJ2-3, with 7 bases aligning to TRBD2. The CDR3 is 16 amino acids. Germline CDR1 and CDR2: SEHNR and FQNEAQ (reference sequence). J lost 2 bases, V lost 5 bases, and 10 bases had no gene match. The CDR3 DNA sequence: TGTGCCAGCAGCATAAGACTAGCCGTAGCCACAGATACGCAGTATTTT. Its translation: CASSIRLAVATDTQYF.

V gene TRBV6-1 combines with J gene TRBJ2-7; 11 nucleotides line up with TRBD1. CDR1 MNHNS and CDR2 SASEGT come from the germline V gene. This CDR3 has 15 amino acids. V shed 8 bases and J 2 bases; nucleotides not matched to a gene: 8. CDR3 in DNA: TGTGCCAGCTCGTTCGGGACAGGGGGTACCTACGAGCAGTACTTC. Its translation: CASSFGTGGTYEQYF.

This chain connects TRBV15 to TRBJ2-3; D possibly corresponds to TRBD2 (5 bases). The CDR3 has 12 residues. Germline-derived CDR1 and CDR2 are LNHNV and YYDKDF (reference sequence). Trimming pared 9 bases from V and 5 bases from J, leaving 12 bases between. The CDR3 loop reads CATGLGLDTQYF. In DNA, the CDR3 is TGTGCCACAGGACTCGGGTTAGATACGCAGTATTTT.

J is TRBJ2-1 and V is TRBV6-5, with 7 bases matching TRBD2. The CDR3 sequence is 11 residues long. V dropped 6 bases and J dropped 12; count of bases not matched to a gene: 5. Per the germline V gene, CDR1 is MNHEY and CDR2 is SVGAGI. Here the CDR3 DNA reads TGTGCCAGCAGCCGCGGGACTACGCAGTTCTTC. Amino acids: CASSRGTTQFF.

This clone turned up a few times. V and J are TRBV7-7 and TRBJ2-1, with unresolved D. The germline V and J ends were trimmed by 7 bases and 0 bases, with 7 bases remaining between them. The CDR3 covers 13 residues. Germline V lookup: CDR1 SSHAT, CDR2 FNYEAQ (reference sequence). The CDR3 DNA reads as TGTGCCAGCACGTTGAGCTCCTACAATGAGCAGTTCTTC. This sequence encodes CASTLSSYNEQFF.

CDR3 DNA sequence: TGTGCCAGCAGCCAAGATACGGGAGGGCCCGGGTTTGAGCAGTTCTTC. Its protein is CASSQDTGGPGFEQFF. This rearrangement joins TRBV4-2 to TRBJ2-1, with 8 bases matching TRBD2. CDR3 length equals 16 residues. CDR1 is LGHNA and CDR2 is YNFKEQ in the germline V gene. J lost 9 bases, V lost 0 bases, and 10 bases had no gene match.

This clone was counted a single time. The chain uses TRBV4-2 and TRBJ1-1; weak D call: TRBD1 (5 bases). Germline V gene sequence: CDR1 LGHNA, CDR2 YNFKEQ. This CDR3 spans 15 amino acids. The V gene lost 1 base and the J gene lost 4 bases, with 13 bases spanning the gap. CDR3 sequence: CASSQVVGVATEAFF. CDR3 sequence (DNA): TGTGCCAGCAGCCAAGTTGTAGGGGTCGCCACTGAAGCTTTCTTT.

The V gene is TRBV5-4, the J gene TRBJ2-1; D uncertain. The CDR3 runs 11 residues. V dropped 2 bases and J dropped 9 bases, with 6 bases sitting between them. Germline CDR1 is SGHNT and CDR2 is YYREEE (reference sequence). The CDR3 bases are TGTGCCAGCAGCTTTTCAGTTGAGCAGTTCTTC. Amino acid sequence: CASSFSVEQFF.

This sequence joins TRBV6-5 and TRBJ1-2, with D perhaps matching TRBD1 (5 bases). V lost 2 bases, J lost 5 bases, and 12 bases lay in between. This CDR3 has 14 amino acids. Per the germline V gene, CDR1 is MNHEY and CDR2 is SVGAGI. CDR3 amino acids: CASSYPAGWYGYTF. The CDR3 coding sequence is TGTGCCAGCAGTTACCCCGCAGGGTGGTATGGCTACACCTTC.

The J gene is TRBJ1-2, the V gene TRBV7-2; D call uncertain. CDR1 is SGHTA and CDR2 is FQGNSA in the germline V gene. The CDR3 loop spans 14 amino acids. V gave up 5 bases and J gave up 2 bases, with 12 bases separating them. CDR3 in DNA: TGTGCCAGCAGCCCACTTAATTCCAACTATGGCTACACCTTC. It yields the protein CASSPLNSNYGYTF.

The chain uses TRBV27 and TRBJ2-7; the D is unclear. V shed 5 bases and J shed 0 bases, with 5 bases lying between them. Germline V CDR1 and CDR2: MNHEY, SMNVEV (reference sequence). The CDR3 has 12 amino acids. The CDR3 nucleotides are TGTGCCAGCAGTACCTCCTCCTACGAGCAGTACTTC. Translation gives CASSTSSYEQYF.